This is a list of T cell receptor beta chains from one sample in a study of shared clonotypes between healthy human individuals. Data came from immunoSEQ multiplex PCR; TCRdb stores just in-frame clones and leaves some out. Of about half a million clones listed, roughly 83% were seen once; the top ten hold approximately 13%. Sequencing was performed on PBMCs. These receptor sequences come from a woman in her thirties or forties in good health. Some clones in this sample may be carry-over from other donors' samples. The CDR3 runs from the conserved cysteine through the conserved F or W. D genes are given only for firm matches. Clone size, where shown, is once, few, many, or a class for clones that have expanded.

TRBV21-1	TRBJ1-6	-	-	TGTGCCACCCCCCCTGATTTAGACCACTTT	CATPPDLDHF
TRBV5-5	TRBJ2-1	TRBD2	-	TGTGCCAGCAGCTTGACTAGCGGGAGTAATGGTGAGCAGTTCTTC	CASSLTSGSNGEQFF
TRBV19	TRBJ2-7	-	once	TGTGCCAGTAGTAGCCGGCCCTCCTGGGAGCAGTACTTC	CASSSRPSWEQYF
TRBV7-2	TRBJ1-1	-	-	TGCGCCAGCAGCCCCAGTGGAGACAGGCCTGCTTTCTTT	CASSPSGDRPAFF
TRBV28	TRBJ2-2	TRBD2	few	TGTGCCAGCAGATCTGCAAGACTAGCGGGCACCGGGGAGCTGTTTTTT	CASRSARLAGTGELFF
TRBV19	TRBJ1-2	-	-	TGTGCCAGTAGTCCGTCACGGCAGGGTAATGGCTACACCTTC	CASSPSRQGNGYTF
TRBV11-2	TRBJ2-5	TRBD2	-	TGTGCCAGCAGCCCCCAGACCGGGCTAGCGGAAGAGACCCAGTACTTC	CASSPQTGLAEETQYF
TRBV5-1	TRBJ2-1	TRBD2	-	TGCGCCAGCAGCTTGGACGGGACTAGCGGGATGAATGAGCAGTTCTTC	CASSLDGTSGMNEQFF
TRBV19	TRBJ2-1	-	-	TGTGCCACCCAAACCCCCGGAGGCTCCTACAATGAGCAGTTCTTC	CATQTPGGSYNEQFF
TRBV7-2	TRBJ2-1	-	few	TGTGCCAGCAGCTCGAAGAGTGGGGGCGCGGTCAATGAGCAGTTCTTC	CASSSKSGGAVNEQFF
TRBV4-3	TRBJ1-2	-	few	TGCGCCAGCAGCCAAGCATTAAGCGCTAACTATGGCTACACCTTC	CASSQALSANYGYTF
TRBV18	TRBJ2-2	TRBD1	once	TGTGCCAGCTCATTACGGGACAGCACCGGGGAGCTGTTTTTT	CASSLRDSTGELFF
TRBV30	TRBJ2-7	-	-	TGTGCCTGGAGTGTACTGAAGGGGCAGAGGGCCTACGAGCAGTACTTC	CAWSVLKGQRAYEQYF
TRBV4-2	TRBJ2-3	TRBD2	-	TGTGCCAGCAGCCGCTCGGGACTAGCGGACACAGATACGCAGTATTTT	CASSRSGLADTDTQYF
TRBV4-2	TRBJ2-7	TRBD2	once	TGTGCCAGCAGCCAAGAACCGACTAGCGGGAGTTACGAGCAGTACTTC	CASSQEPTSGSYEQYF
TRBV19	TRBJ2-5	-	-	TGTGCCAGTAGTATGGATAACGGCAAAGAGACCCAGTACTTC	CASSMDNGKETQYF
TRBV2	TRBJ2-7	-	-	TGTGCCAGCAGGGGCTTTTACGAGCAGTACTTC	CASRGFYEQYF
TRBV7-9	TRBJ2-5	-	-	TGTGCCAGCAGACGGGACTCCAAGGCAGAGACCCAGTACTTC	CASRRDSKAETQYF
TRBV30	TRBJ1-2	-	-	TGTGCCTGGAGTGTACCCCGATCCGGGACACTTTATGGCTACACCTTC	CAWSVPRSGTLYGYTF
TRBV10-3	TRBJ2-1	TRBD2	-	TGTGCCATCAGTGAAAGGGCTAGCGGGATTGTGGTACGTGAGCAGTTCTTC	CAISERASGIVVREQFF
TRBV7-9	TRBJ2-1	-	-	TGTGCCAGCAGCTTAAGGGGGGGACCCTACAATGAGCAGTTCTTC	CASSLRGGPYNEQFF
TRBV5-4	TRBJ1-1	-	-	TGTGCCAGCAATCCCGAGGGGAACATGAACACTGAAGCTTTCTTT	CASNPEGNMNTEAFF
TRBV6-5	TRBJ2-1	-	-	TGTGCCAGCAGTTACAACCACTACAATGAGCAGTTCTTC	CASSYNHYNEQFF
TRBV28	TRBJ2-3	-	once	TGTGCCAGCAGTCCCGGGCCCAGGCCAGATGCGCAGTATTTT	CASSPGPRPDAQYF
TRBV4-2	TRBJ1-1	-	-	TGTGCCAGCAGCCAAGGGCAGGAGAACACTGAAGCTTTCTTT	CASSQGQENTEAFF
TRBV5-1	TRBJ2-1	TRBD2	-	TGCGCCAGCAGCTTAGGACTAGCGGAGAGCTCCTACAATGAGCAGTTCTTC	CASSLGLAESSYNEQFF
TRBV28	TRBJ1-4	-	-	TGTGCCAGCAGTACCCCCGGGGGGCTTGGTGAAAAACTGTTTTTT	CASSTPGGLGEKLFF
TRBV5-1	TRBJ2-6	TRBD1	-	TGCGCCAGCAGCTTGATGAGTAGACAGGGGAGCTCTGGGGCCAACGTCCTGACTTTC	CASSLMSRQGSSGANVLTF